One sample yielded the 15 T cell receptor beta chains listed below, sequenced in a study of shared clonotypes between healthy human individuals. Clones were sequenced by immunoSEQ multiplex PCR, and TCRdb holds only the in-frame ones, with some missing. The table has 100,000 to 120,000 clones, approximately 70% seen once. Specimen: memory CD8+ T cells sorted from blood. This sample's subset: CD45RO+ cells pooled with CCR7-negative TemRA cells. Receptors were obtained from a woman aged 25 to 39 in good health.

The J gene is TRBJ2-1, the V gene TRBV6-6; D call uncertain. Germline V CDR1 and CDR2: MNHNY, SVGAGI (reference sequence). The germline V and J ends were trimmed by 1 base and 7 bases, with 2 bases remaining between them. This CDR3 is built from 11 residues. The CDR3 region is CASSYLNEQFF. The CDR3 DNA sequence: TGTGCCAGCAGTTACTTAAATGAGCAGTTCTTC.

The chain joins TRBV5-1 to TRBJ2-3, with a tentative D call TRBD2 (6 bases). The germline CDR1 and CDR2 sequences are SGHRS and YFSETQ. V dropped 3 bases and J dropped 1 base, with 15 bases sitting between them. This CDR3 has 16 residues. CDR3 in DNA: TGCGCCAGCAGCTCGCGGTGGGCTAGCGGCACAGATACGCAGTATTTT. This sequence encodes CASSSRWASGTDTQYF. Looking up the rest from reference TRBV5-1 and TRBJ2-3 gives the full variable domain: KAGVTQTPRYLIKTRGQQVTLSCSPISGHRSVSWYQQTPGQGLQFLFEYFSETQRNKGNFPGRFSGRQFSNSRSEMNVSTLELGDSALYLCASSSRWASGTDTQYFGPGTRLTVL.

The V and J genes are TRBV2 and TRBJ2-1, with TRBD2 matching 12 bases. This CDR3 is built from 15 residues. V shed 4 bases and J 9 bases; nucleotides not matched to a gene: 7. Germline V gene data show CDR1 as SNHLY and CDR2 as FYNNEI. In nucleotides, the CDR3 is TGTGCCAGCAGTGTGCGACTAGCGGGAGTCATTGAGCAGTTCTTC. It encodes CASSVRLAGVIEQFF.

The CDR3 region is CASSLEGRPYEQYF. CDR3 coding DNA: TGCGCCAGCAGCTTAGAAGGTAGACCCTACGAGCAGTACTTC. J is TRBJ2-7 and V is TRBV5-1; D ambiguous. This CDR3 has 14 residues. Germline-derived CDR1 and CDR2 are SGHRS and YFSETQ. Trimming removed 2 bases from V and 2 bases from J, with 11 bases in between.

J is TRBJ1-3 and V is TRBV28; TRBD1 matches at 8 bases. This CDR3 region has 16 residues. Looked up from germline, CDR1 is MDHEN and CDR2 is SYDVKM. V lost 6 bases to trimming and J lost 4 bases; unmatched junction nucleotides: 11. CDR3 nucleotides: TGTGCCAGCAGCCCCTCCCAGGGGGCTAAGGGAAACACCATATATTTT. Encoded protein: CASSPSQGAKGNTIYF.

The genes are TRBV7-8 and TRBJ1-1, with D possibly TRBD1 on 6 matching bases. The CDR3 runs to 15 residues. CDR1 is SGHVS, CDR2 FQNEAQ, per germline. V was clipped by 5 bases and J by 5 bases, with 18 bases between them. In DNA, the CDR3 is TGTGCCAGCAGCGGAGGGGTTACGAGGGGGACTGAAGCTTTCTTT. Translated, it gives CASSGGVTRGTEAFF.

The CDR3 sequence is CSATYEQYF. The CDR3 DNA is TGCAGTGCTACCTACGAGCAGTACTTC. V gene TRBV20-1 combines with J gene TRBJ2-7; unclear D gene. This CDR3 comprises 9 residues. V lost 4 bases and J lost 2, with 0 bases in between. Germline CDR1 is DFQATT and CDR2 is SNEGSKA (reference sequence).

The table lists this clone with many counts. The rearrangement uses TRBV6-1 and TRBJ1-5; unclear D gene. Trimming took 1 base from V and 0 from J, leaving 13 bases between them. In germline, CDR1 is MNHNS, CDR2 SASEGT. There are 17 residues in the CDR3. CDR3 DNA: TGTGCCAGCAGTGAAGACGTTGCAGGTCATAGCAATCAGCCCCAGCATTTT. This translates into CASSEDVAGHSNQPQHF.

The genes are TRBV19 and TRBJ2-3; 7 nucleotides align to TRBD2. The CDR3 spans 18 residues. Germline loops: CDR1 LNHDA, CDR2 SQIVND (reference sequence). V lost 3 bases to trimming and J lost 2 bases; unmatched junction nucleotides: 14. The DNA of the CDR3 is TGTGCCAGTAGTATCCTCACCCCCTCAGCGGGAAACACAGATACGCAGTATTTT. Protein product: CASSILTPSAGNTDTQYF.

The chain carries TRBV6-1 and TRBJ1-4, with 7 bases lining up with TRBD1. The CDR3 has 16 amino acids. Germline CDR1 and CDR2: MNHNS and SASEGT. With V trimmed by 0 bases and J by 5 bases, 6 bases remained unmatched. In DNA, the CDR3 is TGTGCCAGCAGTGAAGCGAAAGGGACAGCAAATGAAAAACTGTTTTTT. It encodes CASSEAKGTANEKLFF.

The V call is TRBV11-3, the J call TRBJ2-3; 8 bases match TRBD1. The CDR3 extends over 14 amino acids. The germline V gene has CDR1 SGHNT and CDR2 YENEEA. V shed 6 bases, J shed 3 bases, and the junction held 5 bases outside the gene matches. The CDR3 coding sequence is TGTGCCAGCAGGGACAGGGTCCCTACAGATACGCAGTATTTT. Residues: CASRDRVPTDTQYF.

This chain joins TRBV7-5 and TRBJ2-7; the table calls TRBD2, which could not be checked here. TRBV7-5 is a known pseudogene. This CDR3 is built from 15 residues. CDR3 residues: CASRGLAGESYEQYF. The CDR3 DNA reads TGTGCCAGCAGGGGACTAGCGGGAGAGAGCTACGAGCAGTACTTC.

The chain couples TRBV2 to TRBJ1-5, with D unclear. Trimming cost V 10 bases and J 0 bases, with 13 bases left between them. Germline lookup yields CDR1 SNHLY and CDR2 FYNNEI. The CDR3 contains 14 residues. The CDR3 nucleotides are TGTGCCACCGCACGATACTATAGCAATCAGCCCCAGCATTTT. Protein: CATARYYSNQPQHF.

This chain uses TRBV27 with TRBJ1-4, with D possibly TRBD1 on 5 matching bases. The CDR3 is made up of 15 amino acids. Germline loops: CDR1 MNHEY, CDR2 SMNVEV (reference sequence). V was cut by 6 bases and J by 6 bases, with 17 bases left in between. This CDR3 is CASSHEGLAYEKLFF. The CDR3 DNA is TGTGCCAGCAGCCATGAGGGGCTAGCGTATGAAAAACTGTTTTTT.

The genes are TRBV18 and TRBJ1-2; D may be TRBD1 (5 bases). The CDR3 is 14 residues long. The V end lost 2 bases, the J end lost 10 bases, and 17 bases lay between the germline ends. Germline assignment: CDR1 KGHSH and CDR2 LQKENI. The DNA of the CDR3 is TGTGCCAGCTCACCAGACGTTCGTCAGGGCGACTACACCTTC. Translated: CASSPDVRQGDYTF.